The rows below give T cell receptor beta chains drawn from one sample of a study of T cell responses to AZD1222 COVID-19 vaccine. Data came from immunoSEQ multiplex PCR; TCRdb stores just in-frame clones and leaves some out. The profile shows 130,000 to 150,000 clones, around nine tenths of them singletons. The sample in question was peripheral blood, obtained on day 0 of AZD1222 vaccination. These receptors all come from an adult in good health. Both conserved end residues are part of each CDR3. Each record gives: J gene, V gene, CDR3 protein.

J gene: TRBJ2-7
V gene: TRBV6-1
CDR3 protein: CASSELAGISYEQYF

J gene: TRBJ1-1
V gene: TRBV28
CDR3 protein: CASTSPPGLKAFF

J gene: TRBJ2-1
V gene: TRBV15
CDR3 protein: CATSRDHRGPYNEQFF

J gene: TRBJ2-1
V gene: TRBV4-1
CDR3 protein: CASSQDRPDQQFF

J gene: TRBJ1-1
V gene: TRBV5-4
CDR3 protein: CASSRGDRPNTEAFF

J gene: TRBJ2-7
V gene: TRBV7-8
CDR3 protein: CASSNQPGVYEQYF

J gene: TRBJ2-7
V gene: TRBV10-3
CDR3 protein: CAISEQPGTEIEQYF

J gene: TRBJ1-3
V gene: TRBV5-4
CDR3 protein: CASSLDLVGSGNTIYF

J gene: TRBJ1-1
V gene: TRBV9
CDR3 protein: CASSPRTGRNTEAFF

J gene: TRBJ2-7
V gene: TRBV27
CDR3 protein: CASSLSVWTSGNYEQYF

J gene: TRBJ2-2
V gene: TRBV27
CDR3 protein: CASSLSQNTGELFF

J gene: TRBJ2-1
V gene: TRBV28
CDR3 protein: CASSFRGLRHNEQFF

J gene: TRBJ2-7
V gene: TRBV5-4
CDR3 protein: CASSLSDEQYF

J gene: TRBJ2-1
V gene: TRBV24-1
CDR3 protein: CATSDFLAGLTPDEQFF

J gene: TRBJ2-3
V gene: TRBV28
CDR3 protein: CASRRPSGATSSDTQYF

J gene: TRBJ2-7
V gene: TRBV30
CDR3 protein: CAWSESGWTIPYEQYF

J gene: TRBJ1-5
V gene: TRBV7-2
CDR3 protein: CASSLGSGSNQPQHF

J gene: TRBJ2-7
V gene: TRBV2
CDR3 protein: CASITGAYEQYF

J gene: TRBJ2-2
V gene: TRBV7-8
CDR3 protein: CASSLGQGGETGELFF

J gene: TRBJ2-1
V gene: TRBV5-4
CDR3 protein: CASSPWTSHTIAYNEQFF

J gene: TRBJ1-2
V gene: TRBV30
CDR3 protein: CAWSLQSNYGYTF

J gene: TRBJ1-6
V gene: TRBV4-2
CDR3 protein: CASSQDRTGNSPLHF

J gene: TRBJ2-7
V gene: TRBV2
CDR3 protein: CASTGTYEQYF

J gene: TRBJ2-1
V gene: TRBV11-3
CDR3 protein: CASSFEGGTYNEQFF

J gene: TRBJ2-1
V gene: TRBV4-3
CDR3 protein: CASSHTGTSGMGEQFF

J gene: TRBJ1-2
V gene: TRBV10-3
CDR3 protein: CAIRKQAPFNYGYTF

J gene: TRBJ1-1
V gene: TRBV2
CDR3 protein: CASSDRAAGTEAFF

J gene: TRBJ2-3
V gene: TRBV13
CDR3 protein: CASSSPSSGEKDTQYF

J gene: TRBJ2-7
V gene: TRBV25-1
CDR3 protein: CASIGRDSGYRGYEQYF

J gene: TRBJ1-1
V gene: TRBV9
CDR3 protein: CASSSLRGYSPEAFF

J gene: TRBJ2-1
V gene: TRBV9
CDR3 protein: CASSVAMADSYNEQFF

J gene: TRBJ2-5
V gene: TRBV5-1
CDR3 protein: CASSWGLAGAIPKVQETQYF

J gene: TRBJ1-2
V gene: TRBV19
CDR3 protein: CASSKSGTLYGYTF

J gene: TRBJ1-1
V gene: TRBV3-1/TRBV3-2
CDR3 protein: CASSQLYTEAFF

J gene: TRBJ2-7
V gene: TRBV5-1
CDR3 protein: CASSSGQALSYEQYF

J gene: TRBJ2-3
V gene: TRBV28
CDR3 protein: CASSLPGVDTQYF

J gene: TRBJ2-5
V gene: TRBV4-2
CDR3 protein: CASSQEVLGRGRGETQYF

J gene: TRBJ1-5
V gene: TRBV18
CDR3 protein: CASSQQSRGRGSNQPQHF

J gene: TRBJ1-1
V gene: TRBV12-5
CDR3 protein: CASGPGQDFEAFF

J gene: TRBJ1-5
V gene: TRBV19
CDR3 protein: CASTPDSYSNQPQHF

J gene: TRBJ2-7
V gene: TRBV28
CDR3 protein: CASRDRQTTFSYEQYF

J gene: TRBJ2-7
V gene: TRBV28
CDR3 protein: CASLKRGKSEQYF

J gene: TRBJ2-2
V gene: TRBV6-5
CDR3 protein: CASSSETGIGELFF

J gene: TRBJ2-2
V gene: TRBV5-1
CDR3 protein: CASSLPQETGELFF

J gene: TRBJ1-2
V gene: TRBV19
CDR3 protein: CASNEWKGPYYGYTF

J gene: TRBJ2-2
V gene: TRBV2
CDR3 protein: CASRPTGTGELFF

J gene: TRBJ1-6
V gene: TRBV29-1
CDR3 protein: CSVETVIQIDSPLHF

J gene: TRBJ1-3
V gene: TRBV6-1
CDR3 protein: CASSEWAGGLDTIYF

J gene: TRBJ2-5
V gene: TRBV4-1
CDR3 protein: CASSQSIAGPQETQYF

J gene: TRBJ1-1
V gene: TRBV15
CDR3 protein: CATSGAKGQPGVNTEAFF

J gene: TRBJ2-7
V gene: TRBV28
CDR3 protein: CASSNGLAGAEQYF

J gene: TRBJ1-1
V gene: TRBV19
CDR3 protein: CASSIGGTGATEAFF

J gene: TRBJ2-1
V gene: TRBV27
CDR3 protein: CASGSSSGSSSYNEQFF

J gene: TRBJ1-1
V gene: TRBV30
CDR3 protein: CAWTRDRENTEAFF

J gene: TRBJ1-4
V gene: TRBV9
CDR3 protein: CASSVDSHPSGKLFF

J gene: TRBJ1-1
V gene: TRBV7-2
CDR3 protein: CASSRGGTEAFF

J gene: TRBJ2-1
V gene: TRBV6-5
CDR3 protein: CASRAPGLGYNEQFF

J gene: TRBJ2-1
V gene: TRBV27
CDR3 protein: CASSITGTSGRADEQFF

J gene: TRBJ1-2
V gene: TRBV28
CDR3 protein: CASSIPGGAYGYTF